One sample yielded the 30 T cell receptor beta chains listed below, sequenced in a study of PD-1 blockade in classical Hodgkin lymphoma. The method was immunoSEQ multiplex PCR; TCRdb's version includes in-frame clones alone and lacks a portion of them. The sample includes tens of thousands of clones, around 94% of them seen just once. The time point is: cycle 4 day 1 (C4D1), after less than 7 weeks of nivolumab. Every patient was affected by relapse after autologous stem cell transplantation, while exposure to brentuximab vedotin was not uniform. Sequencing was performed on peripheral blood mononuclear cells (PBMCs), taken before the fourth cycle of nivolumab. The receptors here all came from a human donor with classical Hodgkin lymphoma.

This chain connects TRBV5-4 to TRBJ2-7, with 11 bases identical to TRBD1. Germline loops: CDR1 SGHNT, CDR2 YYREEE (reference sequence). The V segment lost 4 bases and the J segment 4 bases; nucleotides outside the gene matches: 7. The CDR3 runs 15 residues. The CDR3 nucleotides read TGTGCCAGCAGCGTTGGACAGGGGGCTGTTTACGAGCAGTACTTC. Its protein is CASSVGQGAVYEQYF.

The rearrangement joins TRBV2 to TRBJ2-1; D is unclear. The CDR3 sequence is 11 residues long. Trimming took off 8 bases at V and 10 bases at J, with 12 bases between the two ends. The germline CDR1 and CDR2 sequences are SNHLY and FYNNEI. CDR3 DNA: TGTGCCAGCGTTGAGACCCGCGAGCAGTTCTTC. Translating gives CASVETREQFF.

The J gene is TRBJ1-1, the V gene TRBV5-4; TRBD1 matches at 8 bases. Losses at the gene ends were 4 bases for V and 3 bases for J; bases not matched to a gene: 5. The CDR3 consists of 14 residues. CDR1 and CDR2 from the germline V gene are SGHNT and YYREEE (reference sequence). CDR3 amino acids: CASSRGQGDTEAFF. The CDR3 DNA reads as TGTGCCAGCAGCCGAGGACAGGGAGACACTGAAGCTTTCTTT.

The chain joins TRBV2 to TRBJ1-1; no reliable D call. Looked up from germline, CDR1 is SNHLY and CDR2 is FYNNEI. The V and J ends lost 8 bases and 6 bases respectively, with 7 bases between them. This CDR3 has 10 amino acids. The CDR3 DNA is TGTGCCAGCCGAGGGTCTGAAGCTTTCTTT. It is translated as CASRGSEAFF.

V is TRBV4-1 and J is TRBJ2-5, with unresolved D. Trimming stripped 0 bases from V and 2 bases from J, with 10 bases between. Germline V gene lookup returns CDR1 MGHRA and CDR2 YSYEKL. CDR3 length: 15 amino acids. The CDR3 DNA follows: TGCGCCAGCAGCCAAGATATCCCAGTTCAAGAGACCCAGTACTTC. It translates to CASSQDIPVQETQYF.

The chain combines TRBV7-9 with TRBJ2-7, with no clear D. V was cut by 1 base and J by 2 bases, with 9 bases left in between. CDR3 length: 14 amino acids. Germline CDR1 is SEHNR and CDR2 is FQNEAQ (reference sequence). CDR3 protein: CASSLVVGAYEQYF. The CDR3 nucleotides are TGTGCCAGCAGCTTAGTGGTAGGAGCCTACGAGCAGTACTTC. Looking up the rest from reference TRBV7-9 and TRBJ2-7 gives the full variable domain: DTGVSQNPRHKITKRGQNVTFRCDPISEHNRLYWYRQTLGQGPEFLTYFQNEAQLEKSRLLSDRFSAERPKGSFSTLEIQRTEQGDSAMYLCASSLVVGAYEQYFGPGTRLTVT.

The gene calls are TRBV6-6 and TRBJ2-3; D is unclear. V lost 2 bases and J 0 bases, leaving 9 bases between the germline ends. The CDR3 loop spans 15 amino acids. From germline, CDR1 is MNHNY and CDR2 SVGAGI (reference sequence). CDR3 sequence (DNA): TGTGCCAGCAGTTACCCGGCTGGGAGCACAGATACGCAGTATTTT. Protein product: CASSYPAGSTDTQYF.

The chain uses TRBV5-6 and TRBJ1-2; TRBD1 might be the D (6 bases). This CDR3 has 14 residues. Trimming left V 1 base short and J 8 bases short, with 15 bases between. Germline loops: CDR1 SGHDT, CDR2 YYEEEE. CDR3 nucleotide sequence: TGTGCCAGCAGCTTGCAGCGCAGGGGCGACGGCTACACCTTC. This encodes CASSLQRRGDGYTF.

V and J are TRBV2 and TRBJ1-6; possibly TRBD1 for D (5 bases). This CDR3 comprises 13 residues. The germline V gene has CDR1 SNHLY and CDR2 FYNNEI. V was pared by 11 bases and J by 6 bases, with 14 bases between. CDR3: CAGQRDLNSPLHF. DNA for the CDR3: TGTGCCGGCCAGCGGGACCTTAATTCACCCCTCCACTTT.

This chain uses TRBV19 with TRBJ2-6, with D maybe TRBD2 (5 bases). The CDR3 sequence is 16 residues long. In germline, CDR1 is LNHDA, CDR2 SQIVND (reference sequence). The V gene lost 3 bases and the J gene lost 0 bases, with 9 bases spanning the gap. DNA for the CDR3: TGTGCCAGTAGTATGGAGGCTCACTCTGGGGCCAACGTCCTGACTTTC. Protein product: CASSMEAHSGANVLTF.

This rearrangement joins TRBV5-4 to TRBJ2-5, with D maybe TRBD1 (5 bases). Trimming left V 3 bases short and J 5 bases short, with 11 bases between. This CDR3 contains 13 residues. Germline V CDR1 and CDR2: SGHNT, YYREEE (reference sequence). For the CDR3, the DNA is TGTGCCAGCAGCTCACACAGGACCGAGACCCAGTACTTC. Residues: CASSSHRTETQYF.

This chain connects TRBV6-5 to TRBJ1-4; 10 nucleotides agree with TRBD1. After removal of 0 bases from V and 8 bases from J, the junction contained 3 bases not matched to a gene. Germline loops: CDR1 MNHEY, CDR2 SVGAGI. The CDR3 is 15 amino acids. CDR3 amino acids: CASSYSGQGGEKLFF. The CDR3 nucleotides are TGTGCCAGCAGTTACTCCGGACAGGGGGGGGAAAAACTGTTTTTT.

The rearrangement joins TRBV5-1 to TRBJ1-1, with D possibly being TRBD1 (6 bases). The CDR3 is 15 residues long. Germline CDR1 is SGHRS and CDR2 is YFSETQ. V lost 7 bases to trimming and J lost 0 bases, with 16 bases between them. The CDR3 spells CASSGDPSMNTEAFF. Here the CDR3 DNA reads TGCGCCAGCTCAGGGGACCCATCAATGAACACTGAAGCTTTCTTT.

The J gene is TRBJ1-5, the V gene TRBV2; TRBD1 is a possible D gene (6 bases). Germline CDR1 is SNHLY and CDR2 is FYNNEI. The CDR3 is made up of 13 amino acids. The V and J ends lost 10 bases and 1 base respectively, with 11 bases between them. The CDR3 sequence is CATGQTSNQPQHF. The CDR3 bases are TGTGCCACCGGACAGACGAGCAATCAGCCCCAGCATTTT. Variable domain in full (rest from reference TRBV2 and TRBJ1-5): EPEVTQTPSHQVTQMGQEVILRCVPISNHLYFYWYRQILGQKVEFLVSFYNNEISEKSEIFDDQFSVERPDGSNFTLKIRSTKLEDSAMYFCATGQTSNQPQHFGDGTRLSIL.

V gene TRBV28 combines with J gene TRBJ2-3; D is unclear. The CDR3 sequence is 12 residues long. V lost 3 bases, J lost 11 bases, and 12 bases lay in between. Germline V gene data show CDR1 as MDHEN and CDR2 as SYDVKM. Written as DNA, the CDR3 is TGTGCCAGCAGTTTTAGTCGCACGGTGCAGTATTTT. Amino acids: CASSFSRTVQYF.

This clone has a single count. V is TRBV27 and J is TRBJ2-6, with D hard to call. Germline V gives CDR1 MNHEY, CDR2 SMNVEV (reference sequence). The CDR3 runs 16 residues. With 2 bases removed from V and 4 bases from J, the gap between germline ends came to 12 bases. CDR3 protein: CASSLVGPRGANVLTF. CDR3 coding DNA: TGTGCCAGCAGTTTAGTAGGGCCAAGAGGGGCCAACGTCCTGACTTTC.

The V and J genes are TRBV18 and TRBJ1-3; no firm D call. Trimming took 1 base from V and 8 from J, leaving 12 bases between them. CDR3 length: 14 amino acids. Germline V gene data show CDR1 as KGHSH and CDR2 as LQKENI. The CDR3 loop reads CASSPRSNGDTIYF. As DNA, the CDR3 is TGTGCCAGCTCACCACGGTCCAACGGGGACACCATATATTTT.

J is TRBJ1-5 and V is TRBV6-5; 9 bases fit TRBD1. This CDR3 contains 13 residues. The germline V gene encodes CDR1 MNHEY and CDR2 SVGAGI. Trimming removed 6 bases from V and 6 bases from J; junction bases left unmatched: 3. For the CDR3, the DNA is TGTGCCAGCAGGGACAGGGGAGGTCAGCCCCAGCATTTT. It is translated as CASRDRGGQPQHF.

J is TRBJ1-2 and V is TRBV6-6; D ambiguous. CDR3 length: 13 amino acids. The V end was cut by 2 bases, the J end by 5 bases, with 9 bases between. Looked up from germline, CDR1 is MNHNY and CDR2 is SVGAGI (reference sequence). The CDR3 spells CASSYGGWYGYTF. CDR3 coding DNA: TGTGCCAGCAGTTACGGAGGGTGGTATGGCTACACCTTC.

The rearrangement joins TRBV6-1 to TRBJ2-1, with D tentatively TRBD2 (5 bases). Trimming cost V 1 base and J 5 bases, with 18 bases left between them. Germline assignment: CDR1 MNHNS and CDR2 SASEGT. This CDR3 region has 17 residues. CDR3 coding DNA: TGTGCCAGCAGTGAAGTAGCGCGTCTGTTTACTAACAATGAGCAGTTCTTC. Its translation: CASSEVARLFTNNEQFF.

This chain connects TRBV7-3 to TRBJ2-2; tentatively, D is TRBD1 (5 bases). The CDR3 extends over 16 amino acids. Germline V gives CDR1 SGHTA, CDR2 FQGTGA. V was pared by 5 bases and J by 1 base, with 14 bases between. The CDR3 here is CASSPTDRLNTGELFF. The CDR3 DNA follows: TGTGCCAGCAGCCCCACTGACAGATTGAACACCGGGGAGCTGTTTTTT.

V usage is TRBV6-6 and J usage is TRBJ2-7; D ambiguous. CDR1 is MNHNY, CDR2 SVGAGI, per germline (reference sequence). The length of the CDR3 is 15 residues. V was pared by 3 bases and J by 4 bases, with 16 bases between. The DNA for the CDR3 is TGTGCCAGCAGTTATCATCCGGTGGGAACTTACGAGCAGTACTTC. Translating gives CASSYHPVGTYEQYF.

The chain employs TRBV6-4 and TRBJ2-1; the D gene is possibly TRBD2 (6 bases). Germline V gene data show CDR1 as MRHNA and CDR2 as SNTAGT. The CDR3 contains 14 residues. V dropped 3 bases and J dropped 9 bases, with 15 bases sitting between them. The chain's CDR3 is CASSEEEGNFEQFF. The DNA of the CDR3 is TGTGCCAGCAGTGAGGAGGAGGGAAATTTTGAGCAGTTCTTC.

The V call is TRBV18, the J call TRBJ2-5, with TRBD2 matching over 10 bases. The germline CDR1 and CDR2 sequences are KGHSH and LQKENI. The ends lost 3 bases at V and 1 base at J; junction bases unmatched: 11. This CDR3 spans 18 amino acids. The CDR3 protein is CASSPWTLAGGPQETQYF. For the CDR3, the DNA is TGTGCCAGCTCACCCTGGACATTAGCGGGGGGCCCCCAAGAGACCCAGTACTTC.

The chain carries TRBV28 and TRBJ1-4, with a possible D match to TRBD1 (5 bases). The CDR3 is made up of 15 amino acids. V lost 2 bases to trimming and J lost 2 bases, with 9 bases between them. Germline values: CDR1 MDHEN, CDR2 SYDVKM. The CDR3 loop is CASSLQGVTNEKLFF. The CDR3 DNA is TGTGCCAGCAGTTTACAAGGGGTCACTAATGAAAAACTGTTTTTT.

The V gene is TRBV15, the J gene TRBJ2-7, with D uncertain. This CDR3 spans 12 amino acids. Germline assignment: CDR1 LNHNV and CDR2 YYDKDF (reference sequence). Trimming pared 3 bases from V and 7 bases from J, leaving 10 bases between. CDR3 sequence reads: CATSRHKEEQYF. For the CDR3, the DNA is TGTGCCACCAGCAGGCACAAGGAAGAGCAGTACTTC.

CDR3 nucleotides: TGTGCCAGCAGCTTAAGTCCCACCCATCAGCCCCAGCATTTT. This gives the protein CASSLSPTHQPQHF. The chain joins TRBV7-8 to TRBJ1-5; no firm D call. The V and J ends lost 2 bases and 5 bases respectively, with 10 bases between them. Germline CDR1 SGHVS, CDR2 FQNEAQ. The CDR3 runs 14 residues.

The rearrangement links TRBV11-3 to TRBJ2-5, with 8 bases matching TRBD2. Germline loops: CDR1 SGHNT, CDR2 YENEEA. The CDR3 totals 17 residues. Unmatched junction bases numbered 11, after V lost 0 bases and J lost 5 bases. The CDR3 DNA is TGTGCCAGCAGCTTAGATCGTCTCGGGAGGGCCTGGGAGACCCAGTACTTC. Residues: CASSLDRLGRAWETQYF. Full variable domain (missing parts from reference TRBV11-3 and TRBJ2-5): EAGVVQSPRYKIIEKKQPVAFWCNPISGHNTLYWYLQNLGQGPELLIRYENEEAVDDSQLPKDRFSAERLKGVDSTLKIQPAELGDSAVYLCASSLDRLGRAWETQYFGPGTRLLVL.

Here the CDR3 reads CASSYLPGLTYEQFF. Written as DNA, the CDR3 is TGTGCCAGTAGTTACCTGCCGGGACTAACGTATGAGCAGTTCTTC. The V and J genes are TRBV19 and TRBJ2-1; 7 nucleotides align to TRBD2. The CDR3 consists of 15 residues. Germline CDR1 and CDR2: LNHDA and SQIVND (reference sequence). Germline trimming cut 5 bases from V and 8 bases from J; bases unmatched to any gene: 12.

This clone was counted once. The rearrangement links TRBV2 to TRBJ2-7; D not certain. V shed 3 bases and J shed 0 bases, with 6 bases lying between them. CDR3 length: 13 residues. Germline lookup yields CDR1 SNHLY and CDR2 FYNNEI. CDR3 sequence: CASSDWTSYEQYF. Here the CDR3 DNA reads TGTGCCAGCAGTGATTGGACCTCCTACGAGCAGTACTTC.